What follows are 7 T cell receptor beta chains derived from one specimen sequenced in a study of cytomegalovirus exposure and HLA in healthy donors. Vbeta (60) and Jbeta (13) primers were used in the PCR. Repertoires were generated with immunoSEQ multiplex PCR, while TCRdb's copy carries only in-frame clones and drops some. The sample lists roughly 86,000 clones, 50% to 80% occurring once. Sequences were obtained from PBMCs. Source of these receptors: a man aged 30 to 39 in good health and CMV-seronegative.

The rearrangement joins TRBV7-2 to TRBJ2-2, with TRBD1 as a possible D gene (7 bases). Trimming left V 1 base short and J 5 bases short, with 14 bases between. CDR1 and CDR2 (germline): SGHTA, FQGNSA. This CDR3 contains 16 residues. The CDR3 DNA sequence: TGTGCCAGCAGCTTAGGACAGGGAGGATGGACCGGGGAGCTGTTTTTT. Translated, it gives CASSLGQGGWTGELFF.

In this sample, this clone turned up a few times. V is TRBV7-8 and J is TRBJ1-5; D is perhaps TRBD1 (6 bases). With 2 bases removed from V and 8 bases from J, the gap between germline ends came to 13 bases. CDR1 is SGHVS, CDR2 FQNEAQ, per germline. The CDR3 is 14 residues long. The CDR3 nucleotides are TGTGCCAGCAGCTTATTGGGCAGGGGTGAGCCCCAGCATTTT. It translates to CASSLLGRGEPQHF.

This clone was picked up one time. The chain combines TRBV30 with TRBJ2-3; 8 nucleotides match TRBD1. Germline CDR1 is GTSNPN and CDR2 is SVGIG (reference sequence). This CDR3 contains 12 residues. V dropped 4 bases and J dropped 6; count of bases not matched to a gene: 3. CDR3 loop: CAWNQGADTQYF. CDR3 nucleotides: TGTGCCTGGAACCAGGGGGCGGATACGCAGTATTTT.

V gene TRBV10-3 combines with J gene TRBJ1-5; 10 bases agree with TRBD1. The CDR3 runs to 14 residues. CDR1 and CDR2 (germline): ENHRY, SYGVKD. V was pared by 7 bases and J by 3 bases, with 3 bases of the junction left unmatched. The CDR3 sequence: CAIKGQGNNQPQHF. Here the CDR3 DNA reads TGTGCCATCAAGGGACAGGGGAACAATCAGCCCCAGCATTTT.

This rearrangement joins TRBV19 to TRBJ2-3; 11 bases are shared with TRBD2. J gave up 0 bases and V 3 bases, and 5 bases lay outside the gene matches. CDR1 LNHDA and CDR2 SQIVND come from the germline V gene (reference sequence). This CDR3 region has 17 residues. The CDR3 DNA reads as TGTGCCAGTAGTATGTTCCTAGCGGGAGGAAGCACAGATACGCAGTATTTT. Its protein is CASSMFLAGGSTDTQYF.

The chain recombines TRBV2 with TRBJ1-1; 11 nucleotides match TRBD1. J lost 6 bases, V lost 8 bases, and 5 bases had no gene match. The CDR3 is made up of 13 amino acids. The germline V gene encodes CDR1 SNHLY and CDR2 FYNNEI. The CDR3: CASGGQGASEAFF. The CDR3 region has the DNA TGTGCCAGCGGAGGACAGGGGGCCTCTGAAGCTTTCTTT.

The chain couples TRBV28 to TRBJ2-7, with 8 bases that match TRBD1. Germline trimming cut 3 bases from V and 3 bases from J; bases unmatched to any gene: 4. Germline V gene sequence: CDR1 MDHEN, CDR2 SYDVKM. This CDR3 is 14 amino acids long. The CDR3 DNA follows: TGTGCCAGCAGTTTCCCGGGGACAGGCTACGAGCAGTACTTC. Amino acids: CASSFPGTGYEQYF.